One and the same sample provided the 27 T cell receptor beta chains below, sequenced in a study of blood T cell repertoires in COVID-19. Using immunoSEQ multiplex PCR, the repertoire was profiled, and TCRdb retains in-frame clones only, with some absent. The table lists about 81,000 clones, about 95% of them singletons. Sequenced input: peripheral blood. The source of these receptors is a human donor with active COVID-19. The donor label of this sample is uncertain.

The chain links TRBV6-2 or TRBV6-3 to TRBJ2-5, with D perhaps matching TRBD2 (5 bases). V lost 5 bases and J lost 2, with 9 bases in between. The CDR3 consists of 13 residues. Germline loops: CDR1 MNHEY, CDR2 SVGEGT. The CDR3 protein is CASSSRTQETQYF. CDR3 nucleotides: TGTGCCAGCAGTAGTCGGACTCAAGAGACCCAGTACTTC.

V gene TRBV20-1 combines with J gene TRBJ1-6, with no clear D. Germline assignment: CDR1 DFQATT and CDR2 SNEGSKA (reference sequence). CDR3 length: 13 amino acids. V was cut by 3 bases and J by 9 bases, with 12 bases left in between. For the CDR3, the DNA is TGCAGTGCTAGTCCCGGGATCGGTTCACCCCTCCACTTT. Protein sequence: CSASPGIGSPLHF.

The chain uses TRBV29-1 and TRBJ2-7; D is undetermined. The CDR3 is 13 amino acids. V gave up 6 bases and J gave up 6 bases, with 18 bases separating them. From germline, CDR1 is SQVTM and CDR2 ANQGSEA. The CDR3 sequence: CSVRLGGDGEQYF. The CDR3 DNA reads TGCAGCGTGAGACTCGGTGGAGACGGCGAGCAGTACTTC.

This chain links TRBV10-3 with TRBJ2-7, with a possible D match to TRBD2 (6 bases). CDR3 size: 13 residues. V lost 7 bases and J 3 bases, leaving 13 bases between the germline ends. Germline values: CDR1 ENHRY, CDR2 SYGVKD. The CDR3 region is CAIKAGPDYEQYF. The CDR3 DNA sequence: TGTGCCATCAAGGCGGGACCCGACTACGAGCAGTACTTC.

This clone is a singleton in its sample. This chain links TRBV10-3 with TRBJ2-1, with D unclear. CDR1 ENHRY and CDR2 SYGVKD come from the germline V gene. This CDR3 spans 13 amino acids. V lost 5 bases and J 4 bases, leaving 9 bases between the germline ends. CDR3 residues: CAISPTQYNEQFF. The DNA of the CDR3 is TGTGCCATCAGTCCGACACAATACAATGAGCAGTTCTTC.

Only one count was recorded for this clone. The chain joins TRBV4-2 to TRBJ2-7, with D perhaps matching TRBD2 (6 bases). Germline V gives CDR1 LGHNA, CDR2 YNFKEQ. V was pared by 0 bases and J by 6 bases, with 15 bases between. The CDR3 consists of 15 residues. The CDR3 here is CASSQEEGSYAEQYF. CDR3 coding DNA: TGTGCCAGCAGCCAAGAGGAGGGGTCGTATGCCGAGCAGTACTTC.

The chain links TRBV9 to TRBJ1-5, with TRBD1 as a possible D gene (6 bases). V lost 3 bases and J 5 bases, leaving 15 bases between the germline ends. CDR1 is SGDLS and CDR2 is YYNGEE in the germline V gene. The CDR3 runs to 15 residues. Here the CDR3 reads CASSASQGRDQPQHF. CDR3 nucleotides: TGTGCCAGCAGCGCCTCACAGGGCCGTGATCAGCCCCAGCATTTT. The full variable domain, its missing parts supplied by reference TRBV9 and TRBJ1-5, is DSGVTQTPKHLITATGQRVTLRCSPRSGDLSVYWYQQSLDQGLQFLIQYYNGEERAKGNILERFSAQQFPDLHSELNLSSLELGDSALYFCASSASQGRDQPQHFGDGTRLSIL.

This clone was recorded a few times. This sequence joins TRBV6-2 or TRBV6-3 and TRBJ1-5; tentative D call: TRBD1 (5 bases). CDR1 MNHEY and CDR2 SVGEGT come from the germline V gene. With 2 bases removed from V and 4 bases from J, the gap between germline ends came to 9 bases. The CDR3 runs 14 residues. CDR3 sequence reads: CASSYTTENQPQHF. CDR3 nucleotides: TGTGCCAGCAGTTACACGACAGAGAATCAGCCCCAGCATTTT.

The chain has TRBV5-6 and TRBJ2-3, with TRBD1 matching over 8 bases. CDR1 SGHDT and CDR2 YYEEEE come from the germline V gene. V lost 4 bases and J lost 2; bases outside the gene matches: 9. CDR3 length: 16 residues. The DNA of the CDR3 is TGTGCCAGCAGCCGGGGACAGGTAGAAATCACAGATACGCAGTATTTT. Its translation is CASSRGQVEITDTQYF.

V usage is TRBV6-1 and J usage is TRBJ1-5; 9 nucleotides agree with TRBD1. This CDR3 has 15 amino acids. With V trimmed by 3 bases and J by 3 bases, 3 bases remained unmatched. CDR1 MNHNS and CDR2 SASEGT come from the germline V gene. The CDR3 loop is CASSDRTGVNQPQHF. The CDR3 DNA sequence: TGTGCCAGCAGTGACCGGACAGGGGTCAATCAGCCCCAGCATTTT.

The sample holds a few counts of this clone. The chain has TRBV4-3 and TRBJ2-5; tentatively, D is TRBD1 (6 bases). The CDR3 is 16 amino acids. Trimming pared 0 bases from V and 4 bases from J, leaving 15 bases between. Germline CDR1 LGHNA, CDR2 YSLEER. The CDR3 DNA follows: TGCGCCAGCAGCCAAGATTATCATGGCAGGGGAGAGACCCAGTACTTC. Its translation is CASSQDYHGRGETQYF.

The genes are TRBV12-5 and TRBJ1-5, with D uncertain. The V gene lost 4 bases and the J gene lost 12 bases, with 13 bases spanning the gap. The CDR3 loop spans 12 amino acids. Looked up from germline, CDR1 is LGHNT and CDR2 is FRNRAP. Written as DNA, the CDR3 is TGTGCTAGTGGTTGGGCCCCAGCGGACCAGCATTTT. Translated, it gives CASGWAPADQHF.

This clone has just a few counts. V is TRBV7-9 and J is TRBJ1-5; 7 bases are shared with TRBD1. V was pared by 4 bases and J by 1 base, with 1 base of the junction left unmatched. Germline V gene sequence: CDR1 SEHNR, CDR2 FQNEAQ (reference sequence). The CDR3 consists of 14 residues. Here the CDR3 DNA reads TGTGCCAGCAGCTCAGGGGGGAGCAATCAGCCCCAGCATTTT. It specifies CASSSGGSNQPQHF.

This clone was detected only once. The chain carries TRBV2 and TRBJ2-7, with D possibly matching TRBD1 (6 bases). Germline CDR1 reads SNHLY; CDR2 reads FYNNEI. The ends were cut back, 5 bases at V and 7 bases at J, with 15 bases in the middle. The CDR3 contains 13 residues. CDR3 nucleotide sequence: TGTGCCAGCAGTACCCGACAGGAACAGGAGCAGTACTTC. Protein sequence: CASSTRQEQEQYF.

The genes are TRBV9 and TRBJ2-1; a weak D match, TRBD2 (6 bases). Trimming left V 4 bases short and J 3 bases short, with 17 bases between. This CDR3 is built from 16 residues. Per germline, CDR1 SGDLS and CDR2 YYNGEE. The CDR3 nucleotides read TGTGCCAGCAGCTCGGCAGGCGGGAAGTTCTACAATGAGCAGTTCTTC. This codes for CASSSAGGKFYNEQFF.

The chain links TRBV9 to TRBJ1-3; 8 nucleotides agree with TRBD1. V dropped 2 bases and J dropped 2; count of bases not matched to a gene: 6. CDR1 is SGDLS, CDR2 YYNGEE, per germline. The CDR3 sequence is 16 residues long. The CDR3 reads CASSVDRGPPGNTIYF. The CDR3 DNA reads as TGTGCCAGCAGCGTCGACAGGGGTCCTCCTGGAAACACCATATATTTT.

Here the CDR3 reads CASTLPGGGIYEQYF. The CDR3 DNA follows: TGTGCCAGCACCCTTCCCGGCGGGGGGATCTACGAGCAGTACTTC. The genes are TRBV28 and TRBJ2-7, with 8 bases matching TRBD2. The CDR3 is 15 residues long. Trimming removed 7 bases from V and 3 bases from J; junction bases left unmatched: 11. CDR1 and CDR2 (germline): MDHEN, SYDVKM.

The J gene is TRBJ2-7, the V gene TRBV18, with a possible D match to TRBD1 (6 bases). This CDR3 is 12 amino acids long. Trimming took off 3 bases at V and 9 bases at J, with 12 bases between the two ends. Germline V gene sequence: CDR1 KGHSH, CDR2 LQKENI. CDR3 sequence: CASSPQGNGQYF. DNA of the CDR3: TGTGCCAGCTCACCCCAGGGGAACGGGCAGTACTTC.

V is TRBV5-6 and J is TRBJ1-3, with D perhaps TRBD1 (6 bases). This CDR3 has 16 amino acids. Deletions cut 0 bases from V and 0 bases from J, with 10 bases between. Germline V CDR1 and CDR2: SGHDT, YYEEEE. The CDR3 loop is CASSLGGPNSGNTIYF. CDR3 nucleotide sequence: TGTGCCAGCAGCTTGGGGGGGCCTAACTCTGGAAACACCATATATTTT.

CDR3 coding DNA: TGTGCCAGCAGCTTGGCTAGCGGGGGGGCCGCTGAGCAGTTCTTC. This translates into CASSLASGGAAEQFF. The chain links TRBV5-4 to TRBJ2-1; the match to TRBD2 covers 12 bases. The germline gives CDR1 SGHNT, CDR2 YYREEE (reference sequence). The V and J ends lost 0 bases and 9 bases, in that order; junction bases with no gene match: 4. The CDR3 is made up of 15 amino acids.

A remark on this clone: The sample carries other DNA sequences with the same CDR3. CDR3 sequence (DNA): TGCAGTGCTAGTGACGAAAGGGGAAACGGCTATGAGCAGTACTTC. Translating it yields CSASDERGNGYEQYF. The chain joins TRBV20-1 to TRBJ2-7; the D gene is possibly TRBD1 (5 bases). The V gene's germline CDR1 is DFQATT and CDR2 SNEGSKA (reference sequence). The CDR3 runs to 15 residues. Trimming pared 3 bases from V and 7 bases from J, leaving 22 bases between.

V is TRBV7-9 and J is TRBJ1-1; D gene ambiguous. Trimming shortened V by 0 bases and J by 0 bases, and 11 bases separated the two germline ends. The CDR3 totals 16 residues. Germline CDR1 SEHNR, CDR2 FQNEAQ (reference sequence). DNA of the CDR3: TGTGCCAGCAGCTTAGCGAGGGCAGAATTGAACACTGAAGCTTTCTTT. Translation gives CASSLARAELNTEAFF.

This chain joins TRBV7-9 and TRBJ2-3, with D possibly TRBD1 on 6 matching bases. V lost 4 bases and J 2 bases, leaving 10 bases between the germline ends. The CDR3 runs to 14 residues. The germline gives CDR1 SEHNR, CDR2 FQNEAQ (reference sequence). The CDR3 loop reads CASSYTGFTDTQYF. Here the CDR3 DNA reads TGTGCCAGCAGCTACACAGGGTTCACAGATACGCAGTATTTT.

The chain uses TRBV11-2 and TRBJ2-1; 11 nucleotides agree with TRBD2. The CDR3 loop spans 15 amino acids. Germline assignment: CDR1 SGHAT and CDR2 FQNNGV. J lost 5 bases, V lost 0 bases, and 0 bases had no gene match. In nucleotides, the CDR3 is TGTGCCAGCAGCTTAGATAGCGGGGGGGACAATGAGCAGTTCTTC. Translation gives CASSLDSGGDNEQFF.

The CDR3 DNA reads TGCGCCAGCAGCACAACGACTAGTTCAGAGACCCAGTACTTC. Protein sequence: CASSTTTSSETQYF. The chain employs TRBV5-1 and TRBJ2-5; maybe TRBD2 (6 bases). The CDR3 spans 14 residues. The V end was cut by 4 bases, the J end by 4 bases, with 14 bases between. Germline CDR1 and CDR2: SGHRS and YFSETQ.

The chain carries TRBV6-5 and TRBJ2-7; 8 bases align to TRBD1. V dropped 4 bases and J dropped 6; count of bases not matched to a gene: 14. CDR3 length: 16 residues. Germline V gene data show CDR1 as MNHEY and CDR2 as SVGAGI. Here the CDR3 reads CASSSSRDRPLGEQYF. The CDR3 DNA sequence: TGTGCCAGCAGTTCGTCAAGGGACAGGCCACTGGGCGAGCAGTACTTC.

The chain is built from TRBV18 and TRBJ2-1; D unclear. Looked up from germline, CDR1 is KGHSH and CDR2 is LQKENI. The CDR3 is made up of 17 amino acids. V was cut by 4 bases and J by 4 bases, with 20 bases left in between. The CDR3 region is CASSLFSAGVEYNEQFF. DNA of the CDR3: TGTGCCAGCTCACTATTTTCGGCAGGTGTCGAGTACAATGAGCAGTTCTTC.